A single sample is the source of the 27 T cell receptor beta chains below, sequenced in a study of cytomegalovirus exposure and HLA in healthy donors. Researchers ran the PCR with 60 Vbeta and 13 Jbeta primers. The data were produced by immunoSEQ multiplex PCR, yet TCRdb's version contains in-frame clones alone and is incomplete. The table shows about 180,000 clones, with approximately 80% occurring only once. What was sequenced was PBMCs. The origin of the receptors is a man aged 18 to 30 in good health and CMV-seronegative.

The chain employs TRBV30 and TRBJ1-6; weak D call: TRBD1 (5 bases). Germline V gene data show CDR1 as GTSNPN and CDR2 as SVGIG (reference sequence). This CDR3 region has 15 residues. V shed 0 bases and J shed 9 bases, with 15 bases lying between them. The CDR3 protein is CAWSVLQGISSPLHF. The CDR3 nucleotides are TGTGCCTGGAGTGTACTCCAGGGAATTAGTTCACCCCTCCACTTT.

The chain employs TRBV25-1 and TRBJ1-4; 7 bases align to TRBD1. Germline V gene sequence: CDR1 MGHDK, CDR2 SYGVNS. The ends lost 6 bases at V and 5 bases at J; junction bases unmatched: 6. The CDR3 sequence is 14 residues long. CDR3: CASSRTGLNEKLFF. In nucleotides, the CDR3 is TGTGCCAGCAGCAGGACAGGACTCAATGAAAAACTGTTTTTT.

This clone is deemed medium-sized. The chain joins TRBV27 to TRBJ1-1, with D unresolved. Germline V gene sequence: CDR1 MNHEY, CDR2 SMNVEV (reference sequence). This CDR3 is built from 15 residues. Trimming shortened V by 7 bases and J by 0 bases, and 15 bases separated the two germline ends. The CDR3 sequence is CASNLMGAMNTEAFF. The CDR3 nucleotides are TGTGCCAGCAACCTCATGGGCGCAATGAACACTGAAGCTTTCTTT.

The sample holds a few counts of this clone. The chain joins TRBV18 to TRBJ2-1, with 8 bases identical to TRBD2. Germline V gives CDR1 KGHSH, CDR2 LQKENI. This CDR3 is built from 15 residues. V was pared by 3 bases and J by 7 bases, with 8 bases of the junction left unmatched. CDR3 DNA sequence: TGTGCCAGCTCACCCACCAGCGGGAGTGAGAATGAGCAGTTCTTC. Its protein is CASSPTSGSENEQFF.

The gene calls are TRBV5-6 and TRBJ2-7; D remains unclear. Germline loops: CDR1 SGHDT, CDR2 YYEEEE. Trimming stripped 4 bases from V and 2 bases from J, with 13 bases between. The CDR3 runs 14 residues. The CDR3 DNA is TGTGCCAGCAGCCTTCCCACAGCCCCCTACGAGCAGTACTTC. Protein sequence: CASSLPTAPYEQYF. The full variable domain, in which reference TRBV5-6 and TRBJ2-7 provide the parts outside the CDR3, is DAGVTQSPTHLIKTRGQQVTLRCSPKSGHDTVSWYQQALGQGPQFIFQYYEEEERQRGNFPDRFSGHQFPNYSSELNVNALLLGDSALYLCASSLPTAPYEQYFGPGTRLTVT.

This chain joins TRBV19 and TRBJ2-7, with 14 bases matching TRBD2. V dropped 6 bases and J dropped 5; count of bases not matched to a gene: 6. The length of the CDR3 is 15 residues. Per the germline V gene, CDR1 is LNHDA and CDR2 is SQIVND (reference sequence). Written as DNA, the CDR3 is TGTGCCAGTAGACGTGGGACTAGCGGGAGAGACGAGCAGTACTTC. Protein: CASRRGTSGRDEQYF.

The rearrangement links TRBV5-1 to TRBJ2-3; 7 nucleotides align to TRBD2. CDR3 length equals 15 residues. Losses at the gene ends were 2 bases for V and 4 bases for J; bases not matched to a gene: 7. Germline values: CDR1 SGHRS, CDR2 YFSETQ. CDR3 nucleotide sequence: TGCGCCAGCAGCTTTTCCGGGGGGAGGTCAGATACGCAGTATTTT. It is translated as CASSFSGGRSDTQYF. Full variable domain (missing parts from reference TRBV5-1 and TRBJ2-3): KAGVTQTPRYLIKTRGQQVTLSCSPISGHRSVSWYQQTPGQGLQFLFEYFSETQRNKGNFPGRFSGRQFSNSRSEMNVSTLELGDSALYLCASSFSGGRSDTQYFGPGTRLTVL.

This chain uses TRBV11-1 with TRBJ2-7; TRBD1 matches at 7 bases. V dropped 5 bases and J dropped 4; count of bases not matched to a gene: 23. Germline CDR1 is SGHAT and CDR2 is FQDESV (reference sequence). This CDR3 has 19 amino acids. CDR3 bases: TGTGCCAGCAGCGCCCGCCCGGGACAGACTAAAAGAGTGACATACGAGCAGTACTTC. The encoded protein is CASSARPGQTKRVTYEQYF.

The chain couples TRBV7-9 to TRBJ2-1; the match to TRBD2 covers 9 bases. The CDR3 contains 16 residues. Germline CDR1 and CDR2: SEHNR and FQNEAQ (reference sequence). V lost 5 bases and J lost 8; bases outside the gene matches: 13. The CDR3 DNA is TGTGCCAGCAGCCCTCCCGCCTTAGCGGGGGTATATGAGCAGTTCTTC. Its protein product is CASSPPALAGVYEQFF.

V is TRBV13 and J is TRBJ2-7, with no clear D. The ends were cut back, 4 bases at V and 0 bases at J, with 10 bases in the middle. The length of the CDR3 is 14 residues. CDR1 and CDR2 from the germline V gene are PRHDT and FYEKMQ (reference sequence). The DNA of the CDR3 is TGTGCCAGCAGCTCCTACCCCCTCTCCTACGAGCAGTACTTC. Amino acid sequence: CASSSYPLSYEQYF.

The chain carries TRBV25-1 and TRBJ1-1; D is perhaps TRBD1 (6 bases). CDR3 length: 17 amino acids. V lost 8 bases and J 6 bases, leaving 28 bases between the germline ends. CDR1 is MGHDK and CDR2 is SYGVNS in the germline V gene. The chain's CDR3 is CASSPQGILPFESEAFF. The CDR3 DNA is TGTGCCAGCTCCCCTCAGGGGATCTTACCTTTTGAGTCTGAAGCTTTCTTT.

V and J are TRBV28 and TRBJ1-2; 10 bases agree with TRBD1. With V trimmed by 0 bases and J by 7 bases, 5 bases remained unmatched. Germline-derived CDR1 and CDR2 are MDHEN and SYDVKM. The CDR3 runs 15 residues. The CDR3 protein is CASSLWGQGTGGYTF. CDR3 bases: TGTGCCAGCAGTTTATGGGGACAGGGGACCGGTGGCTACACCTTC.

The chain's CDR3 is CASSRKGGRNEQFF. The CDR3 coding sequence is TGTGCCAGCAGCCGAAAGGGGGGGCGGAATGAGCAGTTCTTC. The chain links TRBV25-1 to TRBJ2-1, with D possibly being TRBD2 (7 bases). This CDR3 comprises 14 residues. V lost 6 bases and J 7 bases, leaving 16 bases between the germline ends. From germline, CDR1 is MGHDK and CDR2 SYGVNS.

The chain recombines TRBV19 with TRBJ1-3; D is undetermined. CDR1 LNHDA and CDR2 SQIVND come from the germline V gene (reference sequence). Trimming stripped 7 bases from V and 0 bases from J, with 4 bases between. The CDR3 runs 12 residues. CDR3 sequence: CASMASGNTIYF. In DNA, the CDR3 is TGTGCCAGTATGGCCTCTGGAAACACCATATATTTT.

V is TRBV4-1 and J is TRBJ1-5; D unresolved. V lost 3 bases, J lost 4 bases, and 4 bases lay in between. Germline V lookup: CDR1 MGHRA, CDR2 YSYEKL. This CDR3 has 12 amino acids. The CDR3 DNA sequence: TGCGCCAGCAGCCACCCAAATCAGCCCCAGCATTTT. As protein: CASSHPNQPQHF.

The chain employs TRBV19 and TRBJ2-5; D perhaps matches TRBD2 (5 bases). V was pared by 6 bases and J by 3 bases, with 11 bases between. The CDR3 extends over 13 amino acids. Per germline, CDR1 LNHDA and CDR2 SQIVND (reference sequence). DNA for the CDR3: TGTGCCAGTAGGGGCGGGTGGGAAGAGACCCAGTACTTC. Its protein is CASRGGWEETQYF.

This clone was picked up one time. The chain uses TRBV28 and TRBJ2-7; 9 bases fit TRBD1. V lost 6 bases, J lost 3 bases, and 6 bases stayed unmatched. The CDR3 has 14 residues. Germline V gene lookup returns CDR1 MDHEN and CDR2 SYDVKM. Here the CDR3 DNA reads TGTGCCAGCAGGCCACAGGGGGCGCTCTACGAGCAGTACTTC. Amino acids: CASRPQGALYEQYF.

The rearrangement uses TRBV29-1 and TRBJ1-1; maybe TRBD1 (6 bases). The germline gives CDR1 SQVTM, CDR2 ANQGSEA. Trimming took off 7 bases at V and 3 bases at J, with 12 bases between the two ends. CDR3 length: 12 residues. The CDR3 sequence is CSGGAGDTEAFF. The CDR3 bases are TGCAGCGGGGGCGCAGGGGACACTGAAGCTTTCTTT.

This clone has just a few counts. The genes are TRBV30 and TRBJ2-1; D perhaps matches TRBD2 (6 bases). V was clipped by 4 bases and J by 2 bases, with 12 bases between them. Per the germline V gene, CDR1 is GTSNPN and CDR2 is SVGIG (reference sequence). The CDR3 has 14 amino acids. The CDR3 coding sequence is TGTGCCTGGACGTTAGCGGTGACCTACAATGAGCAGTTCTTC. Translating gives CAWTLAVTYNEQFF.

J is TRBJ1-3 and V is TRBV9; 10 positions agree with TRBD1. V shed 0 bases, J shed 3 bases, and the junction held 0 bases outside the gene matches. CDR3 length: 15 amino acids. CDR1 and CDR2 (germline): SGDLS, YYNGEE. The CDR3 loop is CASSVGTGGGNTIYF. The CDR3 DNA sequence: TGTGCCAGCAGCGTAGGGACAGGGGGTGGAAACACCATATATTTT.

The V call is TRBV7-9, the J call TRBJ1-1, with D unresolved. V gave up 7 bases and J gave up 8 bases, with 17 bases separating them. CDR3 length: 13 residues. Germline CDR1 and CDR2: SEHNR and FQNEAQ (reference sequence). The CDR3 sequence: CASTPPTAGEAFF. The CDR3, as DNA: TGTGCCAGCACCCCGCCCACAGCAGGAGAAGCTTTCTTT.

The chain carries TRBV28 and TRBJ1-4; D uncertain. This CDR3 spans 15 amino acids. Germline CDR1 and CDR2: MDHEN and SYDVKM. V was pared by 7 bases and J by 4 bases, with 16 bases between. CDR3 sequence: CASTLLSGSNEKLFF. The CDR3 region has the DNA TGTGCCAGCACTCTACTTTCAGGAAGTAATGAAAAACTGTTTTTT.

This chain connects TRBV15 to TRBJ2-7; 9 nucleotides agree with TRBD1. The CDR3 length is 16 residues. V was pared by 3 bases and J by 1 base, with 7 bases of the junction left unmatched. The V gene's germline CDR1 is LNHNV and CDR2 YYDKDF (reference sequence). The CDR3 protein is CATSSGPGTGSYEQYF. CDR3 bases: TGTGCCACCAGCAGCGGACCAGGGACAGGGTCCTACGAGCAGTACTTC. Filled out from reference TRBV15 and TRBJ2-7, the complete variable domain reads DAMVIQNPRYQVTQFGKPVTLSCSQTLNHNVMYWYQQKSSQAPKLLFHYYDKDFNNEADTPDNFQSRRPNTSFCFLDIRSPGLGDTAMYLCATSSGPGTGSYEQYFGPGTRLTVT.

The rearrangement uses TRBV7-9 and TRBJ1-2; D remains ambiguous. Germline V CDR1 and CDR2: SEHNR, FQNEAQ (reference sequence). With 3 bases removed from V and 5 bases from J, the gap between germline ends came to 13 bases. CDR3 size: 14 residues. The DNA of the CDR3 is TGTGCCAGCAGCTTGGGTAGCAGCAGATATGGCTACACCTTC. This encodes CASSLGSSRYGYTF.

The chain carries TRBV9 and TRBJ1-5; D is perhaps TRBD1 (5 bases). CDR3 size: 15 residues. Germline V lookup: CDR1 SGDLS, CDR2 YYNGEE. Trimming took 0 bases from V and 5 from J, leaving 12 bases between them. The CDR3 DNA sequence: TGTGCCAGCAGCGTAGACGGGGGGTCTTATCAGCCCCAGCATTTT. It codes for CASSVDGGSYQPQHF.

The V call is TRBV2, the J call TRBJ2-4, with a possible D match to TRBD1 (5 bases). Germline CDR1 reads SNHLY; CDR2 reads FYNNEI. Trimming removed 6 bases from V and 1 base from J, with 10 bases in between. The CDR3 runs to 14 residues. CDR3 nucleotide sequence: TGTGCCAGCAGGGGGCATCTGGCCAAAAACATTCAGTACTTC. This sequence encodes CASRGHLAKNIQYF.

The rearrangement links TRBV6-6 to TRBJ2-5; a possible D gene is TRBD2 (5 bases). Germline assignment: CDR1 MNHNY and CDR2 SVGAGI (reference sequence). V gave up 0 bases and J gave up 4 bases, with 9 bases separating them. CDR3 length equals 14 residues. CDR3 sequence (DNA): TGTGCCAGCAGTTACTCTAGCGAGTCAGAGACCCAGTACTTC. Protein: CASSYSSESETQYF.